These 11 T cell receptor beta chains were sequenced from one sample in a study. TCRdb independently ran MiXCR on the RT-PCR reads; one entry per CDR3 protein. The sample has hundreds of thousands of distinct CDR3 sequences; approximately 14% are singletons. The specimen was memory CD4+ T cells from blood. These receptors came from a female donor in good health, serving as a healthy control.

V and J are TRBV5-6 and TRBJ2-1; no definite D call. The germline V and J ends were trimmed by 5 bases and 9 bases, with 15 bases remaining between them. Germline loops: CDR1 SGHDT, CDR2 YYEEEE. This CDR3 comprises 13 residues. The CDR3 sequence is CASRTILVGEQFF. In nucleotides, the CDR3 is TGTGCCAGCAGGACGATCCTTGTGGGTGAGCAGTTCTTC.

In its sample, this clonotype was seen a few times. This chain joins TRBV7-2 and TRBJ2-7; 7 bases are shared with TRBD2. Germline V CDR1 and CDR2: SGHTA, FQGNSA. With 2 bases clipped from V and 4 bases from J, the junction kept 5 bases outside the gene matches. This CDR3 contains 14 residues. The CDR3 loop reads CASSLSASGYEQYF. As DNA, the CDR3 is TGTGCCAGCAGCTTAAGCGCTAGCGGATACGAGCAGTACTTC. The full variable domain, completed using reference TRBV7-2 and TRBJ2-7, is GAGVSQSPSNKVTEKGKDVELRCDPISGHTALYWYRQSLGQGLEFLIYFQGNSAPDKSGLPSDRFSAERTGGSVSTLTIQRTQQEDSAVYLCASSLSASGYEQYFGPGTRLTVT.

The rearrangement joins TRBV6-6 to TRBJ1-3; D call uncertain. CDR1 is MNHNY and CDR2 is SVGAGI in the germline V gene (reference sequence). The V gene lost 8 bases and the J gene lost 4 bases, with 9 bases spanning the gap. This CDR3 comprises 12 residues. The CDR3: CASGSPGNTIYF. The CDR3 DNA is TGTGCCAGCGGGTCCCCGGGAAACACCATATATTTT.

This clonotype has only a few counts. The chain links TRBV7-2 to TRBJ1-2; D not resolved. The CDR3 consists of 13 residues. The germline CDR1 and CDR2 sequences are SGHTA and FQGNSA. V lost 5 bases and J 0 bases, leaving 7 bases between the germline ends. The CDR3 region is CASSGSTNYGYTF. The CDR3 DNA reads TGTGCCAGCAGCGGTTCAACTAACTATGGCTACACCTTC.

This clonotype was detected ten times or more. The chain links TRBV7-8 to TRBJ1-3; D uncertain. Trimming pared 6 bases from V and 0 bases from J, leaving 12 bases between. The CDR3 covers 15 residues. Looked up from germline, CDR1 is SGHVS and CDR2 is FQNEAQ. The CDR3 nucleotides read TGTGCCAGCAGTCCGCGGGGTCCCTCTGGAAACACCATATATTTT. It encodes CASSPRGPSGNTIYF.

This clonotype was counted ten times or more. The chain couples TRBV10-3 to TRBJ2-5, with 7 nucleotides matching TRBD2. CDR3 size: 15 residues. V shed 2 bases, J shed 4 bases, and the junction held 7 bases outside the gene matches. Germline CDR1 ENHRY, CDR2 SYGVKD. The CDR3 sequence is CAISESGAQGETQYF. The CDR3 DNA follows: TGTGCCATCAGTGAGAGCGGGGCCCAGGGAGAGACCCAGTACTTC.

This clonotype was found many times. The chain links TRBV28 to TRBJ1-1; 12 bases are shared with TRBD1. Per germline, CDR1 MDHEN and CDR2 SYDVKM. J was trimmed by 5 bases and V by 5 bases; bases with no gene match: 9. The CDR3 length is 16 residues. The CDR3 spells CASSPQGQGARTEAFF. In DNA form, the CDR3 reads TGTGCCAGCAGTCCTCAGGGACAGGGGGCTCGTACTGAAGCTTTCTTT. Full variable domain (missing parts from reference TRBV28 and TRBJ1-1): DVKVTQSSRYLVKRTGEKVFLECVQDMDHENMFWYRQDPGLGLRLIYFSYDVKMKEKGDIPEGYSVSREKKERFSLILESASTNQTSMYLCASSPQGQGARTEAFFGQGTRLTVV.

This clonotype has just a few counts. V is TRBV18 and J is TRBJ2-1, with D possibly being TRBD1 or TRBD2 (5 bases each). Germline-derived CDR1 and CDR2 are KGHSH and LQKENI. V was pared by 4 bases and J by 0 bases, with 25 bases between. The CDR3 is made up of 20 amino acids. CDR3 in amino acids: CASSRDARAPGWSSYNEQFF. The CDR3 region has the DNA TGTGCCAGCTCACGGGACGCTCGGGCCCCCGGTTGGAGCTCCTACAATGAGCAGTTCTTC.

This chain uses TRBV20-1 with TRBJ2-2; 8 bases agree with TRBD1. Germline V gene sequence: CDR1 DFQATT, CDR2 SNEGSKA (reference sequence). This CDR3 is 15 amino acids long. V gave up 7 bases and J gave up 5 bases; unmatched junction bases: 12. CDR3 sequence reads: CSVITTGVYTGELFF. The CDR3 bases are TGCAGTGTCATAACGACAGGGGTTTATACCGGGGAGCTGTTTTTT.

This clonotype was picked up a small number of times. The genes are TRBV5-6 and TRBJ1-1; D is unresolved. The CDR3 consists of 14 residues. V gave up 0 bases and J gave up 4 bases, with 10 bases separating them. CDR1 and CDR2 from the germline V gene are SGHDT and YYEEEE. The CDR3 loop reads CASSLVQAATEAFF. The DNA for the CDR3 is TGTGCCAGCAGCTTGGTCCAGGCGGCCACTGAAGCTTTCTTT.

J is TRBJ1-1 and V is TRBV7-3, with D tentatively TRBD1 (6 bases). CDR1 is SGHTA, CDR2 FQGTGA, per germline. V was shortened by 1 base and J by 1 base, with 7 bases between the two germline ends. The CDR3 is 14 residues long. CDR3 coding DNA: TGTGCCAGCAGCTTAAACAGGGAGAACACTGAAGCTTTCTTT. This translates into CASSLNRENTEAFF.